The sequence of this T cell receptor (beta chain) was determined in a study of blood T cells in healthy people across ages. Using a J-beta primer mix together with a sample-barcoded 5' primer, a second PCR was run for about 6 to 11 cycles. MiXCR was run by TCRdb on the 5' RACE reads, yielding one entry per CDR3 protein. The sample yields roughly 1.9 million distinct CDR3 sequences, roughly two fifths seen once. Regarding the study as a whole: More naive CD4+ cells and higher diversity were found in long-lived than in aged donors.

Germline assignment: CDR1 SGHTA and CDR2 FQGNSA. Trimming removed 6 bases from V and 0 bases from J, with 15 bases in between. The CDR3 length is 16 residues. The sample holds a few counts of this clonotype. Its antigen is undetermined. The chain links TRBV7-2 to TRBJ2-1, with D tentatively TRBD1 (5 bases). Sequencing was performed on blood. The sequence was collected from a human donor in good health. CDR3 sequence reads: CASSWYRFSSYNEQFF. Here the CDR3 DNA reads TGTGCCAGCAGTTGGTACAGGTTTAGCTCCTACAATGAGCAGTTCTTC. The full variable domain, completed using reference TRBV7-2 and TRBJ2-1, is GAGVSQSPSNKVTEKGKDVELRCDPISGHTALYWYRQSLGQGLEFLIYFQGNSAPDKSGLPSDRFSAERTGGSVSTLTIQRTQQEDSAVYLCASSWYRFSSYNEQFFGPGTRLTVL.